This T cell receptor (beta chain) stems from a study of T cells after posttransplantation cyclophosphamide (dated by TCRdb to about 2016). Concerning the study at large: Using TRB sequencing, the study followed how the T cell repertoire reconstituted after myeloablative bone marrow transplantation in which posttransplantation cyclophosphamide served as GVHD prophylaxis. Because TRA and TRB clonality were tightly correlated in fewer than 10 samples, subsequent TCR analyses were focused on TRB only. Blood from all 35 or so PTCy patients with 1-year posttransplant specimens was subjected to TRB sequencing. Antigen receptor sequencing was done on samples from 35 PTCy-treated patients and from over 15 related bone marrow donors of those patients. Public TRB sequences were checked against a database of over 3,000 sequences associated with responses to pathogens, tumor antigens, self-antigens and alloantigens. TRB sequencing was also done on up to about 3 additional blood samples from 2 to 5.2 years after transplant in 3 patients, and on pretransplant blood from a handful of patients.

On the day of marrow donation, related bone marrow donors gave peripheral blood samples. Peripheral blood and bone marrow mononuclear cells were isolated by Ficoll-Hypaque density centrifugation and were cryopreserved. Sorting of CD4+ and CD8+ T cells, including naive and memory subsets, was performed by FACS on a FACSAria II. About this clone itself: Its antigen target is currently unknown. Per-base quality was not reported, and no clone a single base away is much larger than it.

Genomic DNA was the input for TRB sequencing, which was run either with the immunoSEQ assay at survey resolution or with the hsTCRB kit. Concerning the study's data processing: The immunoSEQ software handled initial read processing, and the LymphoSeq R package was used for repertoire analyses. For each TRB dataset, clonality was calculated as 1 minus normalized Shannon entropy, and the Gini coefficient was computed as well. To infer phenotypes in unsorted samples, TRB sequences from sorted subsets of the recipient or donor were mapped onto the unsorted samples of the same recipient. TCRdb took over this immuneACCESS table, retaining in-frame rearrangements with V and J assigned. Such tables are incomplete; in checked studies, under half of the missing clones stem from an unresolved V gene, and the remainder is unexplained. V, J and clone size were drawn from that table, and D and trimming were deduced from the DNA. Counted in this sample were some 13,000 clones; approximately 83% of them appeared once. Jointly, the top ten make up roughly 0.83% of the sample.

Here is what the overall study found, with its caveats: Donor-recipient similarity was low at 1-2 months but increased during the first year, and donor CD8+ memory clones often dominated later blood repertoires. The TRB repertoires of T cells infiltrating skin or the GI tract showed only limited overlap with the TRB repertoires found in blood. Across the approximately 47 patients, TRB clonality was highly associated with recipient CMV seropositivity and CMV reactivation, and diversity with PTCy was similar to that in the CNI/methotrexate controls.

Reading from cysteine to phenylalanine, the CDR3 counts 13 amino acids. Only CDR3 DNA is held: 39 bases, read in frame from base 1. CDR1 SGHDN and CDR2 FVKESK were looked up in the germline V gene. V loses 1 base, J loses 15 bases, and the germline ends lie 16 bases apart. Sequenced sample: memory CD4+ T cells sorted from PBMCs. The TCR originated in a man aged 45-65 years in good health, CMV-negative, and a related stem cell transplant donor. The sequence is built from TRBV14 and TRBJ2-1; the D segment could be TRBD1, given 5 matching bases. CDR3 reads: CASSQAFLWGWFF. The base sequence is TGTGCCAGCAGCCAAGCTTTCCTCTGGGGCTGGTTCTTC. Full variable domain (CDR3 extended with the reference TRBV14 and TRBJ2-1 proteins): EAGVTQFPSHSVIEKGQTVTLRCDPISGHDNLYWYRRVMGKEIKFLLHFVKESKQDESGMPNNRFLAERTGGTYSTLKVQPAELEDSGVYFCASSQAFLWGWFFGPGTRLTVL.